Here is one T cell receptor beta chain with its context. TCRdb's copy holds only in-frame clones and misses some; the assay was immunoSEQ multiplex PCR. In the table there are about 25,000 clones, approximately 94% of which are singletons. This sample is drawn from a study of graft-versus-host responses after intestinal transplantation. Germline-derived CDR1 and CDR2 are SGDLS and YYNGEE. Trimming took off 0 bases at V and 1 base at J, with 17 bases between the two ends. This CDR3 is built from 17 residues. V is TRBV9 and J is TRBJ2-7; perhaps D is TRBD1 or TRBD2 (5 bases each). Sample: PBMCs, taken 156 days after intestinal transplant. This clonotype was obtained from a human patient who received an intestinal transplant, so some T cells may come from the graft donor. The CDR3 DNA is TGTGCCAGCAGCGTAGATATGGGGACGGGGAATTCCTACGAGCAGTACTTC. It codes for CASSVDMGTGNSYEQYF.